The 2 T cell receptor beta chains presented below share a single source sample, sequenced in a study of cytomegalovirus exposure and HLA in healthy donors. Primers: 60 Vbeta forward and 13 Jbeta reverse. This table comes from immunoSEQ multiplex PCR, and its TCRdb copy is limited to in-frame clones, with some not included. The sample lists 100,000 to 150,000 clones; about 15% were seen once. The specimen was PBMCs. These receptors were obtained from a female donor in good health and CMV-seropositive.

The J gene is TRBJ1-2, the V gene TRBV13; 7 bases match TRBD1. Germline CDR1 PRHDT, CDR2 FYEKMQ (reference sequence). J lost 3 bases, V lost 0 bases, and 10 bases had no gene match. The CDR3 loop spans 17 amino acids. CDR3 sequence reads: CASSLGTGTIPDYGYTF. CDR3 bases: TGTGCCAGCAGCTTAGGGACAGGGACAATCCCAGACTATGGCTACACCTTC.

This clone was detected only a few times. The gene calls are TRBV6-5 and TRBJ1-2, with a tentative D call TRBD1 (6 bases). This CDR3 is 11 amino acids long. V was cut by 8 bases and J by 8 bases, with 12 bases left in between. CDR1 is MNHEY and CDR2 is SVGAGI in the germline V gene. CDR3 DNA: TGTGCCAGCGGGCAGGGGCCCGGCTACACCTTC. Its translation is CASGQGPGYTF.